Given below is one T cell receptor beta chain in context. Its antigen remains unidentified. The method was immunoSEQ multiplex PCR; TCRdb's version includes in-frame clones alone and lacks a portion of them. The profile shows 75,000 to 100,000 clones, 75% to 90% of them singletons. This sample is drawn from a study of T cell responses to AZD1222 COVID-19 vaccine. The study's findings and limits: White British ancestry dominated among donors, who included more females, and clonal diversity was possibly underestimated. In the spike-specific TCR repertoire, nearly half reportedly target unmutated variant regions. CD4 TCRs covered the whole spike, strongest at regions 160-218 and 743-854.

This TCR was recovered from an adult in good health. The sequencing used peripheral blood, collected on day 0 of AZD1222 vaccination.

Here the CDR3 DNA reads TGTGCCAGCAGTGAATCCGGCGTAGGGCCCCAGCATTTT. Protein sequence: CASSESGVGPQHF. The rearrangement uses TRBV25-1 and TRBJ1-5; D call uncertain. Germline V lookup: CDR1 MGHDK, CDR2 SYGVNS. V lost 1 base to trimming and J lost 9 bases, with 10 bases between them. The CDR3 is made up of 13 amino acids.